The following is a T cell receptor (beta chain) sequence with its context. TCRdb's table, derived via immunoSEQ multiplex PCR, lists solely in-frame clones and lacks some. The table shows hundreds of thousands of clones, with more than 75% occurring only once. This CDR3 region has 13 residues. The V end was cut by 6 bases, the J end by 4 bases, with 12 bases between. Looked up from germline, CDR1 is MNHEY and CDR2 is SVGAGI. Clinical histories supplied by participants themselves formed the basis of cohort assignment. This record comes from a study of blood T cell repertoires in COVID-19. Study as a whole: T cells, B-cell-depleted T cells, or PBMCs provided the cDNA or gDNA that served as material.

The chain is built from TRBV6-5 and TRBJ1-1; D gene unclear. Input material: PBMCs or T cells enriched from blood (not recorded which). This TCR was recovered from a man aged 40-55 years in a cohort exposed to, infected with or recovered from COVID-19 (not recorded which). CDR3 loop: CASSLDGVTEAFF. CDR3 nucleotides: TGTGCCAGCAGCCTGGACGGGGTCACTGAAGCTTTCTTT.